This T cell receptor beta chain was sequenced in a study of cytomegalovirus exposure and HLA in healthy donors. At the level of the study: As an earlier analysis found, roughly 180 million T cells yielded fewer than 130 million unique TCR beta sequences.

As concerns this clone: Its specificity is not known.

Primers included in the PCR were 60 Vbeta and 13 Jbeta primers. Generated by immunoSEQ multiplex PCR, the TCRdb table keeps only in-frame clones and is missing some. This sample has roughly 120,000 clones; 60% to 85% occur once, and the top ten carry 1.3%. Overall study findings and caveats: A later analysis linked a missense variant in DCLRE1C to the trimming of TCR beta V and J genes. Most of the CMV-associated TCR beta chains (in a later analysis) appeared to be HLA-restricted.

Per germline, CDR1 SGHDN and CDR2 FVKESK. The CDR3 spans 15 residues. After removal of 5 bases from V and 6 bases from J, the junction contained 8 bases not matched to a gene. This sequence was found in a woman in her twenties or thirties in good health and CMV-seronegative. Specimen: PBMCs. The genes are TRBV14 and TRBJ2-2; 8 bases map to TRBD2. The DNA for the CDR3 is TGTGCCAGCAGCGTACTCCGGGGGGGCCCCGGGGAGCTGTTTTTT. It yields the protein CASSVLRGGPGELFF.